This T cell receptor beta chain was identified during a study of blood T cell repertoires in COVID-19. Per the germline V gene, CDR1 is SGHRS and CDR2 is YFSETQ. With 6 bases clipped from V and 4 bases from J, the junction kept 7 bases outside the gene matches. The length of the CDR3 is 14 residues. Per the original data handling: Scientists estimated how many nucleated cells there were by amplifying reference gene primers. Sequencing used immunoSEQ multiplex PCR; TCRdb keeps in-frame clones, though not all of them. D and trimming were read from the DNA, whereas the V and J calls and clone size are those reported in that table. The sample includes roughly 280,000 clones, over 65% seen only once; the top ten take 3.5% to 5.5%.

This TCR came from a man in his 60s who had recovered from COVID-19. The rearrangement links TRBV5-1 to TRBJ2-1; TRBD2 agrees at 7 bases. Sequenced material: peripheral blood. The CDR3 sequence: CASTSGSDYNEQFF. DNA for the CDR3: TGCGCCAGCACTAGCGGAAGTGATTACAATGAGCAGTTCTTC.